A single sample is the source of the 21 T cell receptor beta chains below, sequenced in a study of Ad26.COV2.S vaccination and SARS-CoV-2 variants. Sequencing was performed with immunoSEQ multiplex PCR; in TCRdb, only in-frame clones are kept and a portion is missing. The profile shows about 420,000 clones, approximately 87% of them singletons. Specified treatment: roughly 18 received Ad26.COV2.S at low or high dose, single or two shots; roughly five received placebo; per-sample allocation not given. Sampling took place 63 days after the first vaccine or placebo injection. This specimen consisted of peripheral blood, obtained in a trial of Ad26.COV2.S vaccine versus placebo. The receptors originated from a person aged 18-60 years who received the Ad26.COV2.S COVID-19 vaccine or a placebo.

This chain uses TRBV30 with TRBJ1-3; D is uncertain. The CDR3 contains 14 residues. CDR1 and CDR2 (germline): GTSNPN, SVGIG (reference sequence). V was pared by 2 bases and J by 0 bases, with 8 bases between. The CDR3 coding sequence is TGTGCCTGGAGTCTTAGGAGCTCTGGAAACACCATATATTTT. This encodes CAWSLRSSGNTIYF.

The chain uses TRBV5-5 and TRBJ2-3; possibly TRBD2 for D (6 bases). Germline CDR1 SGHKS, CDR2 YYEKEE (reference sequence). The ends were cut back, 1 base at V and 2 bases at J, with 14 bases in the middle. The CDR3 is made up of 16 amino acids. CDR3 nucleotides: TGTGCCAGCAGCTTGCCCGGGAGCCCTGACACAGATACGCAGTATTTT. This encodes CASSLPGSPDTDTQYF.

This chain connects TRBV7-2 to TRBJ1-1, with D tentatively TRBD1 (6 bases). With 4 bases removed from V and 3 bases from J, the gap between germline ends came to 15 bases. CDR3 length equals 15 residues. Germline CDR1 reads SGHTA; CDR2 reads FQGNSA. CDR3 residues: CASSSLTGWDTEAFF. In DNA, the CDR3 is TGTGCCAGCAGCTCCTTGACAGGCTGGGACACTGAAGCTTTCTTT.

The chain couples TRBV19 to TRBJ1-1; D ambiguous. The V end was cut by 3 bases, the J end by 11 bases, with 16 bases between. The CDR3 length is 13 residues. Germline assignment: CDR1 LNHDA and CDR2 SQIVND (reference sequence). The CDR3 is CASSIVTSDGAFF. The CDR3 DNA reads as TGTGCCAGTAGTATTGTCACATCCGATGGGGCTTTCTTT. The full variable domain, rest sourced from reference TRBV19 and TRBJ1-1, is DGGITQSPKYLFRKEGQNVTLSCEQNLNHDAMYWYRQDPGQGLRLIYYSQIVNDFQKGDIAEGYSVSREKKESFPLTVTSAQKNPTAFYLCASSIVTSDGAFFGQGTRLTVV.

In its sample, this clone was seen once. The J gene is TRBJ1-5, the V gene TRBV7-2; 10 bases agree with TRBD1. Germline trimming cut 6 bases from V and 2 bases from J; bases unmatched to any gene: 4. The CDR3 has 15 residues. Germline-derived CDR1 and CDR2 are SGHTA and FQGNSA. The CDR3 here is CASSWTGGGNQPQHF. The CDR3 DNA reads as TGTGCCAGCAGTTGGACAGGGGGGGGCAATCAGCCCCAGCATTTT.

The chain combines TRBV6-5 with TRBJ1-2; 8 nucleotides agree with TRBD1. The junction had 4 bases not matched to a gene; V was cut back by 9 bases and J by 7 bases. Germline CDR1 and CDR2: MNHEY and SVGAGI. The CDR3 length is 11 residues. CDR3 bases: TGTGCCAGAGGACAGGGAGGTGGCTACACCTTC. Translated, it gives CARGQGGGYTF.

The chain uses TRBV30 and TRBJ2-3; D possibly corresponds to TRBD1 (5 bases). V lost 0 bases, J lost 6 bases, and 10 bases lay in between. The CDR3 covers 13 residues. CDR1 and CDR2 (germline): GTSNPN, SVGIG (reference sequence). CDR3 in amino acids: CAWSVRADDTQYF. The DNA for the CDR3 is TGTGCCTGGAGTGTCAGGGCTGATGATACGCAGTATTTT.

This rearrangement joins TRBV6-1 to TRBJ1-1, with 8 bases fitting TRBD1. Germline-derived CDR1 and CDR2 are MNHNS and SASEGT. CDR3 size: 14 residues. V shed 1 base and J 5 bases; nucleotides not matched to a gene: 3. Here the CDR3 reads CASSEETGGTEAFF. CDR3 bases: TGTGCCAGCAGTGAAGAAACAGGGGGGACTGAAGCTTTCTTT.

This clone was seen once. This rearrangement joins TRBV9 to TRBJ1-2; D gene ambiguous. Trimming shortened V by 4 bases and J by 1 base, and 17 bases separated the two germline ends. Per the germline V gene, CDR1 is SGDLS and CDR2 is YYNGEE. The CDR3 runs to 16 residues. Here the CDR3 reads CASSSHSGNYNYGYTF. The CDR3 DNA is TGTGCCAGCAGCTCTCATTCGGGAAACTATAACTATGGCTACACCTTC.

This chain uses TRBV4-1 with TRBJ2-5; D might be TRBD1 (6 bases). Germline assignment: CDR1 MGHRA and CDR2 YSYEKL. V lost 1 base, J lost 4 bases, and 10 bases lay in between. The CDR3 runs to 14 residues. The CDR3 DNA follows: TGCGCCAGCAGCCAAGGAGGGGGTGCAGAGACCCAGTACTTC. The encoded protein is CASSQGGGAETQYF.

The chain joins TRBV12-3 or TRBV12-4 to TRBJ2-5; a weak D match, TRBD2 (5 bases). The V end was cut by 6 bases, the J end by 3 bases, with 11 bases between. The CDR3 is 13 residues long. CDR3 sequence (DNA): TGTGCCAGCAGCCTTACTAGGGAAGAGACCCAGTACTTC. Translating it yields CASSLTREETQYF.

The genes are TRBV10-1 and TRBJ2-3, with TRBD2 matching 7 bases. The CDR3 consists of 15 residues. J gave up 2 bases and V 5 bases, and 7 bases lay outside the gene matches. Germline V lookup: CDR1 WNHNN, CDR2 SYGVQD (reference sequence). The CDR3 nucleotides read TGCGCCAGCAGTTATCAGCGGGGAGTCACAGATACGCAGTATTTT. Its protein is CASSYQRGVTDTQYF.

The chain recombines TRBV11-2 with TRBJ1-2; a weak D match, TRBD1 (5 bases). The V end was cut by 5 bases, the J end by 3 bases, with 10 bases between. The CDR3 contains 13 residues. CDR1 is SGHAT and CDR2 is FQNNGV in the germline V gene. The CDR3 DNA reads as TGTGCCAGCAGCGCACCACAGGACTATGGCTACACCTTC. Its translation: CASSAPQDYGYTF.

This sequence joins TRBV9 and TRBJ1-2, with D possibly TRBD1 on 6 matching bases. Trimming removed 4 bases from V and 2 bases from J, with 15 bases in between. The CDR3 is made up of 15 amino acids. From germline, CDR1 is SGDLS and CDR2 YYNGEE. The DNA for the CDR3 is TGTGCCAGCAGCCTAGGGGGTTGGGTAAACTATGGCTACACCTTC. Its protein product is CASSLGGWVNYGYTF.

The V call is TRBV4-1, the J call TRBJ1-1; unclear D gene. Germline-derived CDR1 and CDR2 are MGHRA and YSYEKL. The V end lost 0 bases, the J end lost 0 bases, and 11 bases lay between the germline ends. CDR3 length: 16 residues. The CDR3 DNA sequence: TGCGCCAGCAGCCAAGAACCACTCACTTTGAACACTGAAGCTTTCTTT. This translates into CASSQEPLTLNTEAFF.

In DNA, the CDR3 is TGTGCCAGCAGCCCACTAATTGGAAGCACAGATACGCAGTATTTT. Translated, it gives CASSPLIGSTDTQYF. The chain is built from TRBV27 and TRBJ2-3, with unresolved D. Trimming shortened V by 6 bases and J by 0 bases, and 13 bases separated the two germline ends. The CDR3 consists of 15 residues. Germline CDR1 MNHEY, CDR2 SMNVEV (reference sequence).

The genes are TRBV6-2 or TRBV6-3 and TRBJ2-7; D is possibly TRBD1 or TRBD2 (5 bases each). CDR1 and CDR2 from the germline V gene are MNHEY and SVGEGT. This CDR3 has 15 residues. The V end lost 5 bases, the J end lost 5 bases, and 19 bases lay between the germline ends. The CDR3 spells CASSQPGRSSNEQYF. The CDR3, as DNA: TGTGCCAGCAGTCAACCGGGACGGAGCAGTAACGAGCAGTACTTC.

This rearrangement joins TRBV9 to TRBJ2-6; D is ambiguous. From germline, CDR1 is SGDLS and CDR2 YYNGEE. Trimming took off 3 bases at V and 0 bases at J, with 4 bases between the two ends. This CDR3 is 14 amino acids long. CDR3 residues: CASSAHSGANVLTF. The CDR3 DNA follows: TGTGCCAGCAGCGCCCACTCTGGGGCCAACGTCCTGACTTTC. Filled out from reference TRBV9 and TRBJ2-6, the complete variable domain reads DSGVTQTPKHLITATGQRVTLRCSPRSGDLSVYWYQQSLDQGLQFLIQYYNGEERAKGNILERFSAQQFPDLHSELNLSSLELGDSALYFCASSAHSGANVLTFGAGSRLTVL.

The chain combines TRBV28 with TRBJ2-7; D unclear. CDR3 size: 11 residues. V lost 5 bases, J lost 2 bases, and 4 bases lay in between. Germline-derived CDR1 and CDR2 are MDHEN and SYDVKM. CDR3 nucleotides: TGTGCCAGCAGTCAGCCCTACGAGCAGTACTTC. Translating gives CASSQPYEQYF.

This clone was seen a handful of times. The chain combines TRBV6-1 with TRBJ1-6; D ambiguous. CDR1 is MNHNS, CDR2 SASEGT, per germline. The CDR3 loop spans 15 amino acids. V shed 2 bases and J shed 2 bases, with 7 bases lying between them. For the CDR3, the DNA is TGTGCCAGCAGTGAAAAGTGGACCTATAATTCACCCCTCCACTTT. Translated: CASSEKWTYNSPLHF.

This chain links TRBV4-3 with TRBJ1-2; no clear D. In germline, CDR1 is LGHNA, CDR2 YSLEER. The CDR3 has 14 amino acids. V lost 0 bases and J 2 bases, leaving 7 bases between the germline ends. The CDR3 is CASSQEITNYGYTF. The DNA for the CDR3 is TGCGCCAGCAGCCAAGAGATAACGAACTATGGCTACACCTTC.